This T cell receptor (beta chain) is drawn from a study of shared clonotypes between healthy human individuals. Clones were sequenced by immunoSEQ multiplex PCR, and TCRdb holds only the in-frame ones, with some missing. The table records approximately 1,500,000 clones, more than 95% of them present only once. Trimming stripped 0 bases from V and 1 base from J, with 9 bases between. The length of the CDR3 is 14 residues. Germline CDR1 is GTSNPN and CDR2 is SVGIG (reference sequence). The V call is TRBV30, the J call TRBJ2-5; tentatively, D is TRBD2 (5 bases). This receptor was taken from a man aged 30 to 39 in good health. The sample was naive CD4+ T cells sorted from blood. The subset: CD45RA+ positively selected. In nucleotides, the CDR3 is TGTGCCTGGAGTGTAGATAGCGTCCAAGAGACCCAGTACTTC. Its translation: CAWSVDSVQETQYF.